A selection of T cell receptor beta chains follows, all from one sample in a study of Tregs in tolerant kidney transplant recipients. Clones were read by immunoSEQ multiplex PCR, and TCRdb kept only the in-frame ones, dropping some. The table shows approximately 82,000 clones, with approximately 93% occurring only once. Material: CD4+ T cells from blood (PBMCs), obtained 12 months after the transplant. Receptor source: a human patient who received a combined kidney and bone marrow transplant. Some T cells may be transferred from the graft donor. Each CDR3 is given with its conserved first and last residue. D genes are given only for firm matches. Rows may omit the clone size; those that give it use once, few, many or a size class.

clone_size: NA
d_call: NA
v_call: TRBV6-1
cdr3_length: 13
j_call: TRBJ1-5
cdr3_nt: TGTGCCAGCAGTGATTCTGGGCATCAGCCCCAGCATTTT
cdr3_aa: CASSDSGHQPQHF

clone_size: NA
d_call: NA
v_call: TRBV1
cdr3_length: 18
j_call: TRBJ2-7
cdr3_nt: TGCACCAGCAGCCAAGAGTGGCTCGGAGCGGGAGGGCCTGACGAGCAGTACTTC
cdr3_aa: CTSSQEWLGAGGPDEQYF

clone_size: NA
d_call: NA
v_call: TRBV18
cdr3_length: 14
j_call: TRBJ2-7
cdr3_nt: TGTGCCAGCTCACCAGGTAGTAACGCCTACGAGCAGTACTTC
cdr3_aa: CASSPGSNAYEQYF

clone_size: NA
d_call: NA
v_call: TRBV4-2
cdr3_length: 15
j_call: TRBJ2-7
cdr3_nt: TGTGCCAGCAGCCAAGAGTTATACGCGAACTACGAGCAGTACTTC
cdr3_aa: CASSQELYANYEQYF

clone_size: NA
d_call: TRBD1
v_call: TRBV19
cdr3_length: 13
j_call: TRBJ1-5
cdr3_nt: TGTGCCAGTTCAGACAGGGGTCTTCAGCCCCAGCATTTT
cdr3_aa: CASSDRGLQPQHF

clone_size: NA
d_call: TRBD1
v_call: TRBV11-1
cdr3_length: 14
j_call: TRBJ2-1
cdr3_nt: TGTGCCAGCAGCCAGGACAGGGTTAACGATGAGCAGTTCTTC
cdr3_aa: CASSQDRVNDEQFF

clone_size: once
d_call: NA
v_call: TRBV11-2
cdr3_length: 15
j_call: TRBJ1-2
cdr3_nt: TGTGCCAGCAGCTTCATAGAGGAGGGCAGCCATGGCTACACCTTC
cdr3_aa: CASSFIEEGSHGYTF

clone_size: NA
d_call: NA
v_call: TRBV5-1
cdr3_length: 16
j_call: TRBJ2-5
cdr3_nt: TGCGCCAGCAGCTTGACCGCTCAGGGAAGGGGTTGGACCCAGTACTTC
cdr3_aa: CASSLTAQGRGWTQYF

clone_size: NA
d_call: TRBD2
v_call: TRBV2
cdr3_length: 16
j_call: TRBJ2-3
cdr3_nt: TGTGCCAGCAGGTTTAGCGGGGGGGCGGTTACAGATACGCAGTATTTT
cdr3_aa: CASRFSGGAVTDTQYF

clone_size: NA
d_call: TRBD1
v_call: TRBV7-2
cdr3_length: 16
j_call: TRBJ1-2
cdr3_nt: TGTGCCAGCAGTAACAGACAGGGGGCTTTCAACTATGGCTACACCTTC
cdr3_aa: CASSNRQGAFNYGYTF

clone_size: NA
d_call: NA
v_call: TRBV28
cdr3_length: 13
j_call: TRBJ1-1
cdr3_nt: TGTGCCAGCAGTCCGGGGAGAAGGAGTGAAGCTTTCTTT
cdr3_aa: CASSPGRRSEAFF

clone_size: NA
d_call: NA
v_call: TRBV18
cdr3_length: 14
j_call: TRBJ2-7
cdr3_nt: TGTGCCAGCTCACCGGAGGGGAGCGTCTACGAGCAGTACTTC
cdr3_aa: CASSPEGSVYEQYF

clone_size: NA
d_call: NA
v_call: TRBV27
cdr3_length: 14
j_call: TRBJ1-4
cdr3_nt: TGTGCCACCTCTAAGCTACGTACTAATGAAAAACTGTTTTTT
cdr3_aa: CATSKLRTNEKLFF

clone_size: NA
d_call: NA
v_call: TRBV7-9
cdr3_length: 13
j_call: TRBJ2-7
cdr3_nt: TGTGCCAGCAGCTTAGGCAGGGAGGACATGCAGTACTTC
cdr3_aa: CASSLGREDMQYF

clone_size: NA
d_call: TRBD2
v_call: TRBV5-4
cdr3_length: 19
j_call: TRBJ2-7
cdr3_nt: TGTGCCAGCAGCCCGCGTGGGACTAGCGGGGGGACACCTACCTACGAGCAGTACTTC
cdr3_aa: CASSPRGTSGGTPTYEQYF

clone_size: NA
d_call: TRBD2
v_call: TRBV7-9
cdr3_length: 15
j_call: TRBJ2-7
cdr3_nt: TGTGCCAGCAGCTTAGCGGCGGGAGTCGTCTACGAGCAGTACTTC
cdr3_aa: CASSLAAGVVYEQYF

clone_size: NA
d_call: TRBD1
v_call: TRBV28
cdr3_length: 13
j_call: TRBJ1-2
cdr3_nt: TGTGCCAGCAACCCAGGGGGCAGCTATGGCTACACCTTC
cdr3_aa: CASNPGGSYGYTF

clone_size: NA
d_call: TRBD1
v_call: TRBV18
cdr3_length: 15
j_call: TRBJ2-1
cdr3_nt: TGTGCCAGCTCGTTAGGACAGGGGCGGTACAATGAGCAGTTCTTC
cdr3_aa: CASSLGQGRYNEQFF

clone_size: once
d_call: NA
v_call: TRBV7-2
cdr3_length: 11
j_call: TRBJ2-5
cdr3_nt: TGTGCCAGCAGCTTTTATGAGACCCAGTACTTC
cdr3_aa: CASSFYETQYF

clone_size: NA
d_call: TRBD1
v_call: TRBV28
cdr3_length: 14
j_call: TRBJ1-5
cdr3_nt: TGTGCCAGCAGGGCAACAGGGGAAGTTCAGCCCCAGCATTTT
cdr3_aa: CASRATGEVQPQHF

clone_size: NA
d_call: TRBD1
v_call: TRBV5-1
cdr3_length: 15
j_call: TRBJ2-5
cdr3_nt: TGCGCCAGCAGCTTCGGACAGGCTAATCACGAGACCCAGTACTTC
cdr3_aa: CASSFGQANHETQYF

clone_size: NA
d_call: TRBD1
v_call: TRBV27
cdr3_length: 15
j_call: TRBJ2-3
cdr3_nt: TGTGCCAGCAGAGACAGGGATACTAGCACAGATACGCAGTATTTT
cdr3_aa: CASRDRDTSTDTQYF

clone_size: NA
d_call: NA
v_call: TRBV4-2
cdr3_length: 12
j_call: TRBJ2-7
cdr3_nt: TGTGCCAGCAGCCCGGAGAGGTCCGAGCAGTACTTC
cdr3_aa: CASSPERSEQYF

clone_size: NA
d_call: TRBD2
v_call: TRBV2
cdr3_length: 14
j_call: TRBJ2-1
cdr3_nt: TGTGCCAGCAGTGAACTAGCGGGAGGGGGTGAGCAGTTCTTC
cdr3_aa: CASSELAGGGEQFF

clone_size: NA
d_call: NA
v_call: TRBV18
cdr3_length: 15
j_call: TRBJ2-3
cdr3_nt: TGTGCCAGCTCCGGCCGGACAGAGCGCACAGATACGCAGTATTTT
cdr3_aa: CASSGRTERTDTQYF

clone_size: NA
d_call: TRBD2
v_call: TRBV4-1
cdr3_length: 14
j_call: TRBJ2-5
cdr3_nt: TGCGCCAGCAGCCAGACGCCTCCGGGAGGGACCCAGTACTTC
cdr3_aa: CASSQTPPGGTQYF

clone_size: NA
d_call: NA
v_call: TRBV7-3
cdr3_length: 16
j_call: TRBJ2-6
cdr3_nt: TGTGCCAGCAGCTTAGCCAGGGTATCTGGGGCCAACGTCCTGACTTTC
cdr3_aa: CASSLARVSGANVLTF